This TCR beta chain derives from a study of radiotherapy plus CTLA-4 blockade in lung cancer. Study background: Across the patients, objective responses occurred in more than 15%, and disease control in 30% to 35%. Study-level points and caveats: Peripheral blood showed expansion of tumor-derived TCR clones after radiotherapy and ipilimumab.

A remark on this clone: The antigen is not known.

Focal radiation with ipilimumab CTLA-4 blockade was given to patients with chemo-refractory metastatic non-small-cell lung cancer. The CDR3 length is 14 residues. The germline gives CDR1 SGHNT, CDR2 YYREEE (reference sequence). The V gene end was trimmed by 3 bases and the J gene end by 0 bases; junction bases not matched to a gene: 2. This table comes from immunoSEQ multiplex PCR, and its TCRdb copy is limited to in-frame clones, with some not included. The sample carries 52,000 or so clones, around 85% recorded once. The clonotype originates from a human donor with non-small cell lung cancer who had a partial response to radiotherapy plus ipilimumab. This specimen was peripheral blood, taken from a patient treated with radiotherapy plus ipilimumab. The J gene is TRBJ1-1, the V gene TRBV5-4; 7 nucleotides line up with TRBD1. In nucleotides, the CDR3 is TGTGCCAGCAGCTCGGGACAGTTGAACACTGAAGCTTTCTTT. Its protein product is CASSSGQLNTEAFF.